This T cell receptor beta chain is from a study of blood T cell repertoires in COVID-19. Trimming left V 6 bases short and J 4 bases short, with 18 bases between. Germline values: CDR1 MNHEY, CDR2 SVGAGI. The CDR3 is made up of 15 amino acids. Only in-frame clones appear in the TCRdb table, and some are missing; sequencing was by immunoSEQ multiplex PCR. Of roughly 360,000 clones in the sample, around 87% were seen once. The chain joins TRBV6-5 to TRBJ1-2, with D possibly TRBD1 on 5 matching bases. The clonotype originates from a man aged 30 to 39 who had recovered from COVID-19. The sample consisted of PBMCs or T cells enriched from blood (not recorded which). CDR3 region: CASRDDGGERYGYTF. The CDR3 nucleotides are TGTGCCAGCAGGGACGACGGGGGGGAGCGCTATGGCTACACCTTC.